These 22 T cell receptor beta chains were all obtained from the same sample, sequenced in a study of cytomegalovirus exposure and HLA in healthy donors. PCR employed 60 Vbeta and 13 Jbeta primers. Produced via immunoSEQ multiplex PCR; TCRdb's table is partial and in-frame only. The table records roughly 160,000 clones, about 72% of them present only once. Sequencing input: PBMCs. These receptors originate from a girl aged 10 to 17 in good health and CMV-seronegative.

J is TRBJ2-3 and V is TRBV6-5, with TRBD1 matching over 10 bases. Germline-derived CDR1 and CDR2 are MNHEY and SVGAGI. This CDR3 has 15 residues. The trim removed 4 bases at V and 4 bases at J, leaving 5 bases unmatched. The CDR3 loop is CASSSGQGKSDTQYF. The DNA of the CDR3 is TGTGCCAGCAGTTCGGGACAGGGGAAATCAGATACGCAGTATTTT.

Concerning this clone: Other DNA sequences from this sample encode an identical CDR3 as well. The chain joins TRBV5-1 to TRBJ1-1; D unresolved. The germline V and J ends were trimmed by 7 bases and 1 base, with 8 bases remaining between them. CDR1 SGHRS and CDR2 YFSETQ come from the germline V gene. The CDR3 length is 12 residues. The CDR3 reads CASGEGNTEAFF. In nucleotides, the CDR3 is TGCGCCAGCGGAGAAGGGAACACTGAAGCTTTCTTT.

The chain's CDR3 is CASRPINQGARNSPLHF. CDR3 DNA: TGTGCCAGCAGACCTATTAACCAGGGGGCGAGGAATTCACCCCTCCACTTT. The chain recombines TRBV11-2 with TRBJ1-6; 8 bases align to TRBD1. Germline CDR1 SGHAT, CDR2 FQNNGV. V lost 6 bases to trimming and J lost 7 bases; unmatched junction nucleotides: 14. The CDR3 has 17 residues.

V gene TRBV7-9 combines with J gene TRBJ1-2; no clear D. CDR3 length: 13 residues. CDR1 SEHNR and CDR2 FQNEAQ come from the germline V gene (reference sequence). The V and J ends lost 1 base and 3 bases respectively, with 6 bases between them. The CDR3 coding sequence is TGTGCCAGCAGCTTAGGAGTTGACTATGGCTACACCTTC. This sequence encodes CASSLGVDYGYTF.

The V and J genes are TRBV5-6 and TRBJ2-7; possibly TRBD2 for D (5 bases). Trimming took off 7 bases at V and 4 bases at J, with 18 bases between the two ends. CDR1 and CDR2 from the germline V gene are SGHDT and YYEEEE. This CDR3 contains 14 residues. CDR3 in amino acids: CASSVGITPYEQYF. In DNA form, the CDR3 reads TGTGCCAGCTCCGTCGGGATAACCCCTTACGAGCAGTACTTC.

The rearrangement joins TRBV28 to TRBJ1-1; tentatively, D is TRBD1 (5 bases). The germline V gene has CDR1 MDHEN and CDR2 SYDVKM. CDR3 length: 14 amino acids. The ends were cut back, 2 bases at V and 2 bases at J, with 9 bases in the middle. CDR3: CASSLGGVNTEAFF. CDR3 nucleotide sequence: TGTGCCAGCAGTTTAGGAGGGGTTAACACTGAAGCTTTCTTT.

This clone occurred a few times. The genes are TRBV6-4 and TRBJ2-2; TRBD1 matches 8 bases. Germline CDR1 MRHNA, CDR2 SNTAGT. The CDR3 spans 17 residues. V shed 6 bases and J 3 bases; nucleotides not matched to a gene: 12. CDR3 DNA sequence: TGTGCCAGCAGCGAGGGACCGGGACAGGTCGACACCGGGGAGCTGTTTTTT. Amino acid sequence: CASSEGPGQVDTGELFF.

Only a few counts were recorded for this clone. J is TRBJ2-7 and V is TRBV30, with D perhaps matching TRBD2 (5 bases). The CDR3 length is 12 residues. Germline CDR1 and CDR2: GTSNPN and SVGIG (reference sequence). The V end lost 3 bases, the J end lost 3 bases, and 9 bases lay between the germline ends. The CDR3 spells CAWRQRDYEQYF. Written as DNA, the CDR3 is TGTGCCTGGAGGCAGAGGGACTACGAGCAGTACTTC.

The chain carries TRBV12-5 and TRBJ1-2, with TRBD1 matching 7 bases. Per the germline V gene, CDR1 is LGHNT and CDR2 is FRNRAP. The CDR3 runs 14 residues. Germline trimming cut 1 base from V and 4 bases from J; bases unmatched to any gene: 3. CDR3 coding DNA: TGTGCTAGTGGTTTGGGACAGGGCGGCTATGGCTACACCTTC. Protein sequence: CASGLGQGGYGYTF.

J is TRBJ1-2 and V is TRBV6-1; no clear D. V lost 9 bases to trimming and J lost 8 bases, with 16 bases between them. Germline values: CDR1 MNHNS, CDR2 SASEGT. This CDR3 is 12 amino acids long. In nucleotides, the CDR3 is TGTGCCAGTCCGGAGGGCCACGGGGGCTACACCTTC. This translates into CASPEGHGGYTF.

The chain uses TRBV27 and TRBJ1-4; D not resolved. CDR1 and CDR2 (germline): MNHEY, SMNVEV (reference sequence). The CDR3 is made up of 18 amino acids. The V and J ends lost 5 bases and 8 bases respectively, with 27 bases between them. The CDR3 sequence: CASSPSIGEGWEREKLFF. CDR3 DNA: TGTGCCAGCAGTCCATCGATTGGGGAGGGTTGGGAACGAGAAAAACTGTTTTTT.

This clone has just a few counts. The rearrangement joins TRBV19 to TRBJ1-5; 9 bases line up with TRBD1. From germline, CDR1 is LNHDA and CDR2 SQIVND (reference sequence). CDR3 length equals 15 residues. The J segment lost 1 base and the V segment lost 5 bases, leaving 3 bases of the junction unmatched. For the CDR3, the DNA is TGTGCCAGTAGTCGAGGACAGGGGAGCAATCAGCCCCAGCATTTT. Translation: CASSRGQGSNQPQHF.

The chain has TRBV19 and TRBJ1-1; the D gene is possibly TRBD1 (6 bases). The V end was cut by 3 bases, the J end by 0 bases, with 11 bases between. CDR3 length equals 15 residues. Germline loops: CDR1 LNHDA, CDR2 SQIVND (reference sequence). CDR3 coding DNA: TGTGCCAGTAGTATTCAGGGGATTATGAACACTGAAGCTTTCTTT. Amino acid sequence: CASSIQGIMNTEAFF.

The chain uses TRBV11-2 and TRBJ1-1; perhaps TRBD1 as D (5 bases). Trimming stripped 3 bases from V and 3 bases from J, with 11 bases between. CDR3 length equals 14 residues. Looked up from germline, CDR1 is SGHAT and CDR2 is FQNNGV. The CDR3 nucleotides are TGTGCCAGCAGCTTTAACAGGTTAGACACTGAAGCTTTCTTT. Translated: CASSFNRLDTEAFF.

The chain combines TRBV2 with TRBJ2-5; no clear D gene. CDR3 length: 15 amino acids. V gave up 2 bases and J gave up 1 base, with 11 bases separating them. Germline V gene data show CDR1 as SNHLY and CDR2 as FYNNEI. The DNA of the CDR3 is TGTGCCAGCAGTGAACGGAAAAGGAGCCAAGAGACCCAGTACTTC. Protein product: CASSERKRSQETQYF.

The chain links TRBV2 to TRBJ1-2; 8 bases agree with TRBD1. Germline loops: CDR1 SNHLY, CDR2 FYNNEI. V was pared by 6 bases and J by 4 bases, with 13 bases of the junction left unmatched. The CDR3 is 16 residues long. Here the CDR3 reads CASSRKAGGATYGYTF. CDR3 in DNA: TGTGCCAGCAGCAGAAAGGCAGGGGGCGCTACCTATGGCTACACCTTC.

The V and J genes are TRBV9 and TRBJ2-1; 7 nucleotides agree with TRBD2. V lost 0 bases and J lost 7; bases outside the gene matches: 7. CDR3 length: 15 residues. Germline V gene sequence: CDR1 SGDLS, CDR2 YYNGEE. The CDR3 reads CASSVAGGGNNEQFF. CDR3 DNA: TGTGCCAGCAGCGTAGCTGGGGGGGGAAATAATGAGCAGTTCTTC.

The gene calls are TRBV29-1 and TRBJ2-3; TRBD1 might be the D (6 bases). Germline CDR1 and CDR2: SQVTM and ANQGSEA. This CDR3 spans 11 amino acids. Trimming took off 5 bases at V and 6 bases at J, with 9 bases between the two ends. In DNA, the CDR3 is TGCAGCGTTTCCCAGGGGGATACGCAGTATTTT. Translating it yields CSVSQGDTQYF.

This clone showed up just a few times. CDR3 DNA: TGTGCCAGCAGACTTGGGGCCACCGGGGAAAAACTGTTTTTT. This codes for CASRLGATGEKLFF. V gene TRBV6-5 combines with J gene TRBJ1-4, with a possible D match to TRBD1 (5 bases). There are 14 residues in the CDR3. CDR1 MNHEY and CDR2 SVGAGI come from the germline V gene. V was pared by 6 bases and J by 8 bases, with 16 bases between.

V and J are TRBV5-4 and TRBJ2-3, with 8 bases matching TRBD2. The junction had 3 bases not matched to a gene; V was cut back by 2 bases and J by 1 base. The V gene's germline CDR1 is SGHNT and CDR2 YYREEE (reference sequence). CDR3 length: 15 amino acids. This chain's CDR3 is CASSFGGGRTDTQYF. In DNA form, the CDR3 reads TGTGCCAGCAGCTTCGGCGGGGGGCGCACAGATACGCAGTATTTT.

V is TRBV7-2 and J is TRBJ2-7, with D unresolved. CDR3 length: 11 residues. CDR1 and CDR2 (germline): SGHTA, FQGNSA. Deletions cut 4 bases from V and 7 bases from J, with 8 bases between. CDR3 coding DNA: TGTGCCAGCAGCTCTGTCCAGGAGCAGTACTTC. Its protein product is CASSSVQEQYF. The full variable domain, in which reference TRBV7-2 and TRBJ2-7 provide the parts outside the CDR3, is GAGVSQSPSNKVTEKGKDVELRCDPISGHTALYWYRQSLGQGLEFLIYFQGNSAPDKSGLPSDRFSAERTGGSVSTLTIQRTQQEDSAVYLCASSSVQEQYFGPGTRLTVT.

The CDR3: CASSLRLFSTGELFF. The CDR3 DNA reads TGTGCCAGCAGCTTAAGACTCTTCTCCACCGGGGAGCTGTTTTTT. The chain combines TRBV11-2 with TRBJ2-2; D unclear. Germline assignment: CDR1 SGHAT and CDR2 FQNNGV. Trimming took off 2 bases at V and 4 bases at J, with 11 bases between the two ends. The CDR3 sequence is 15 residues long.